This T cell receptor beta chain comes out of a study of cytomegalovirus exposure and HLA in healthy donors. Study observations and caveats: After further analysis at a later stage, 16,951 TCR beta sequences were associated with HLA alleles at 0.05 false discovery rate.

The CDR3 length is 18 residues. CDR1 and CDR2 (germline): SGHRS, YFSETQ. Use of 60 Vbeta and 13 Jbeta primers characterized the PCR. The protocol was immunoSEQ multiplex PCR, while the TCRdb copy is restricted to in-frame clones and leaves out a portion. The repertoire has about 150,000 clones, over 70% of them found once; the top ten carry about 6.7%. Remarks on this clone: The antigen is undetermined.

Specimen: PBMCs. This clonotype was sampled from a woman between 35 and 50 years old in good health and CMV-seropositive. The chain is built from TRBV5-1 and TRBJ2-5, with 15 nucleotides matching TRBD2. TRBJ2-7 explains the end of the DNA better; the J call may be wrong. The CDR3 is CASSPGLAGGPSSYEQYF. CDR3 DNA: TGCGCCAGCAGCCCCGGACTAGCGGGGGGGCCTAGCTCCTACGAGCAGTACTTC.